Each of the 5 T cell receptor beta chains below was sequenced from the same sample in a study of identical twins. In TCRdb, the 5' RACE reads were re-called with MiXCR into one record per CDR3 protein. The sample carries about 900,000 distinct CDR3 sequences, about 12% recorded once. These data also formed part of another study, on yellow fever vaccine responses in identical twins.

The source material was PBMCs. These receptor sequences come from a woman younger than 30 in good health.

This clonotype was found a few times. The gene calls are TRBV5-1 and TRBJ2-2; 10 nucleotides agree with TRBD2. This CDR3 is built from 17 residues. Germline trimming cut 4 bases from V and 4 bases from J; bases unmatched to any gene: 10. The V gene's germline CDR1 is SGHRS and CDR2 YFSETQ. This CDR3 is CASSLHSGRAVTGELFF. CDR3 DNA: TGCGCCAGCAGCCTCCACAGCGGGAGGGCCGTCACCGGGGAGCTGTTTTTT.

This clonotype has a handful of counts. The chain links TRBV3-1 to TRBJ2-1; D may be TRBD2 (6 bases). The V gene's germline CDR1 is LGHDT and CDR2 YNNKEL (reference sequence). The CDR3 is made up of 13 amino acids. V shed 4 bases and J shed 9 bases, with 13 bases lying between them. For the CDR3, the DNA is TGTGCCAGCAGCCCGACCCGGAGGGGTGAGCAGTTCTTC. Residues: CASSPTRRGEQFF.

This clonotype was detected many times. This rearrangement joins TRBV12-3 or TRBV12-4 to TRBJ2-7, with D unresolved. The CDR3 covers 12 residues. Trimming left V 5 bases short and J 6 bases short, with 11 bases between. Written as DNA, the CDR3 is TGTGCCAGCAGTCCCTTAAGAGGCGAGCAGTACTTC. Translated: CASSPLRGEQYF.

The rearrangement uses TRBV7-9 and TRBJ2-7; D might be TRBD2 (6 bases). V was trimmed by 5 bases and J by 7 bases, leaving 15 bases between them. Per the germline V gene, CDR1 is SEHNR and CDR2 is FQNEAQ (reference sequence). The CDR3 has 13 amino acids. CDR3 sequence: CASSPGGAREQYF. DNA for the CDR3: TGTGCCAGCAGCCCCGGAGGGGCAAGGGAGCAGTACTTC.

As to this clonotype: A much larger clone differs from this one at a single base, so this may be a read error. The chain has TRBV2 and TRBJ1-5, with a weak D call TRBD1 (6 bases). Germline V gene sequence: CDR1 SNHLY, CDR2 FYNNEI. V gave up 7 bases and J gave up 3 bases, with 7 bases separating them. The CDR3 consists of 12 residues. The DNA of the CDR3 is TGTGCCAGCAACAGGGCCAATCAGCCCCAGCATTTT. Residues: CASNRANQPQHF.